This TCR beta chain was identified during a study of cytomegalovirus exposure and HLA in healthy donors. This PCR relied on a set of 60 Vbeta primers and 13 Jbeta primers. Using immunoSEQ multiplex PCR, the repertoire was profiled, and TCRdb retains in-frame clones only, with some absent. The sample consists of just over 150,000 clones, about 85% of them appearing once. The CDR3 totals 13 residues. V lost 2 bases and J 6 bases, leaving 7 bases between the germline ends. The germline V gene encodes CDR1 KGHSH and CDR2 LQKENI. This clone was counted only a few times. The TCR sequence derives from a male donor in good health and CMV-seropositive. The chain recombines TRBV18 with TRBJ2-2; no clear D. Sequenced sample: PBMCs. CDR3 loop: CASSPGPPGELFF. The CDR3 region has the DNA TGTGCCAGCTCACCAGGGCCACCCGGGGAGCTGTTTTTT.